Shown below are 5 T cell receptor beta chains from a single sample sequenced in a study of identical twins. TCRdb re-analysed the 5' RACE reads in MiXCR, keeping a single row per CDR3 protein. The sample lists fewer than 800,000 distinct CDR3 sequences, just over 7% occurring once. These data are also associated with another study on yellow fever vaccine responses in identical twins.

Sequenced material: PBMCs. Every receptor here comes from a woman aged 18-29 years in good health.

The chain has TRBV29-1 and TRBJ2-2; D might be TRBD2 (6 bases). Germline V lookup: CDR1 SQVTM, CDR2 ANQGSEA. V was cut by 4 bases and J by 0 bases, with 24 bases left in between. The CDR3 contains 19 residues. CDR3 sequence (DNA): TGCAGCGTTGTAGCAGGCGCCGGGACTTATAGTACGAACACCGGGGAGCTGTTTTTT. This encodes CSVVAGAGTYSTNTGELFF.

In its sample, this clonotype was seen many times. The J gene is TRBJ2-7, the V gene TRBV20-1; the match to TRBD2 covers 7 bases. V lost 2 bases to trimming and J lost 5 bases; unmatched junction nucleotides: 9. Germline assignment: CDR1 DFQATT and CDR2 SNEGSKA (reference sequence). This CDR3 spans 14 amino acids. In DNA, the CDR3 is TGCAGTGCTAGAACACGGGACTATTTCCACGAGCAGTACTTC. Encoded protein: CSARTRDYFHEQYF.

J is TRBJ2-7 and V is TRBV12-3 or TRBV12-4; 12 positions agree with TRBD2. This CDR3 has 13 amino acids. V was clipped by 6 bases and J by 7 bases; unmatched bases: 4. CDR3 nucleotide sequence: TGTGCCAGCAGGACTAGCGGGAGAACGGAGCAGTACTTC. It specifies CASRTSGRTEQYF.

This clonotype was seen at least ten times. The chain employs TRBV2 and TRBJ2-1; unclear D gene. The V gene's germline CDR1 is SNHLY and CDR2 FYNNEI. Trimming took off 8 bases at V and 0 bases at J, with 14 bases between the two ends. The CDR3 length is 15 residues. CDR3 amino acids: CASELHTSSYNEQFF. As DNA, the CDR3 is TGTGCCAGCGAATTGCACACCAGCTCCTACAATGAGCAGTTCTTC.

This clonotype has more than one count but fewer than ten. The genes are TRBV9 and TRBJ2-4, with D possibly being TRBD1 (5 bases). Germline V gene data show CDR1 as SGDLS and CDR2 as YYNGEE. Trimming removed 3 bases at V and 8 bases at J, with 15 bases between. The length of the CDR3 is 14 residues. In DNA form, the CDR3 reads TGTGCCAGCAGCGCAGGGTTACCCCCCGACATTCAGTACTTC. The encoded protein is CASSAGLPPDIQYF.